The present T cell receptor beta chain was sequenced within a study of cytotoxic CD8 clonotypes in ibrutinib-treated CLL. About the research overall: Response specimens were obtained following a median treatment duration of around 12 months, with a range of 6 to 36.

V was trimmed by 5 bases and J by 1 base, leaving 15 bases between them. The length of the CDR3 is 16 residues. Germline-derived CDR1 and CDR2 are SGHVS and FQNEAQ. Notes on this clone: The antigen is unknown.

With sequencing, the targeted depth ranged from 1 in 200,000 to 1 in 1 million T cells. This table comes from immunoSEQ multiplex PCR, and its TCRdb copy is limited to in-frame clones, with some not included. The sample lists 150,000 or so clones; 60% to 85% were seen once. Study-level results: Clonality showed a rise at ibrutinib response that reversed toward baseline at progression.

Cryopreserved PBMCs provided around 1.9 micrograms of genomic DNA for the TCR beta libraries. The sample was PBMCs, taken after 12 months of ibrutinib treatment. The TCR originated in a human donor with chronic lymphocytic leukemia. This sequence joins TRBV7-8 and TRBJ1-3, with D hard to call. CDR3 sequence: CASSKTRGSSGNTIYF. As DNA, the CDR3 is TGTGCCAGCAGCAAAACCCGCGGCAGTTCTGGAAACACCATATATTTT.